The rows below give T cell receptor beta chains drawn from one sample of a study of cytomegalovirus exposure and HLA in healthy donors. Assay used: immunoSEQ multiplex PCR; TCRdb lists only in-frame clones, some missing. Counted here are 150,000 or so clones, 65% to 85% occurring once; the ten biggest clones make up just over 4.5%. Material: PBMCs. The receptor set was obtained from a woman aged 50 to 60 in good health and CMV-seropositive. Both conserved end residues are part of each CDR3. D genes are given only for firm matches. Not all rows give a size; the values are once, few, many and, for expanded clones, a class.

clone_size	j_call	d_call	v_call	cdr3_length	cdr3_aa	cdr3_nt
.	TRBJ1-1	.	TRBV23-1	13	CASTAERGGEAFF	TGCGCCAGCACCGCCGAGCGGGGAGGTGAAGCTTTCTTT
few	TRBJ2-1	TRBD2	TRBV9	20	CASSPRVLAGGPGSYNEQFF	TGTGCCAGCAGCCCCCGTGTTTTAGCGGGGGGGCCGGGCTCCTACAATGAGCAGTTCTTC
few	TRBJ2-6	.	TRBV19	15	CASIDGGGGANVLTF	TGTGCCAGTATTGACGGGGGAGGTGGGGCCAACGTCCTGACTTTC
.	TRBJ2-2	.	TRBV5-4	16	CASSVGTARDTGELFF	TGTGCCAGCAGCGTTGGAACGGCTCGGGACACCGGGGAGCTGTTTTTT
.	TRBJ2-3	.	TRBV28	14	CASSSAQGRDTQYF	TGTGCCAGCAGTTCCGCGCAGGGAAGAGATACGCAGTATTTT
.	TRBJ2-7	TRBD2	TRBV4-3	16	CASSQIGSSGSYEQYF	TGCGCCAGCAGCCAAATTGGGTCTAGCGGCTCCTACGAGCAGTACTTC
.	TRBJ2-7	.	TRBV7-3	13	CASSSFPSYEQYF	TGTGCCAGCAGCTCCTTTCCTAGCTACGAGCAGTACTTC
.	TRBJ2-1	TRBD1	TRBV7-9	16	CSSSLSTGSSYNEQFF	TGTTCCAGCAGCTTATCGACAGGGAGCTCCTACAATGAGCAGTTCTTC
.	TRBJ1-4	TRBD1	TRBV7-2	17	CASSLMGTGGVNEKLFF	TGTGCCAGCAGCTTGATGGGGACAGGGGGAGTTAATGAAAAACTGTTTTTT
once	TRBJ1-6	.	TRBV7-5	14	CARSGQGGNSPLHF	TGTGCCAGAAGCGGCCAGGGGGGCAATTCACCCCTCCACTTT
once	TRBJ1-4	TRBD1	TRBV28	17	CASSSRFMSRGHEKLFF	TGTGCCAGCAGTTCCCGTTTTATGAGCAGGGGGCATGAAAAACTGTTTTTT
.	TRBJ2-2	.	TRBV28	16	CASSLHIGASTGELFF	TGTGCCAGCAGTTTGCATATTGGGGCTTCCACCGGGGAGCTGTTTTTT
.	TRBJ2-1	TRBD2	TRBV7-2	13	CASSLARTSEQFF	TGTGCCAGCAGCTTAGCGCGGACTAGCGAGCAGTTCTTC
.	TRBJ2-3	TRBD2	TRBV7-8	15	CASSLGTSYTDTQYF	TGTGCCAGCAGCTTAGGGACTAGCTACACAGATACGCAGTATTTT
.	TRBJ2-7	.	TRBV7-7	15	CASSLGTSGGDEQYF	TGTGCTAGCAGCTTAGGTACTAGTGGAGGTGACGAGCAGTACTTC
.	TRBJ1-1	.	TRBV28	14	CASSLEQVNTEAFF	TGTGCCAGCAGTTTAGAACAAGTGAACACTGAAGCTTTCTTT
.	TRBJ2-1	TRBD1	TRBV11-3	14	CASSPGQNQAEQFF	TGTGCCAGCAGCCCGGGACAGAACCAAGCTGAGCAGTTCTTC
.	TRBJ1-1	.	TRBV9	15	CASSPLPEQDTEAFF	TGTGCCAGCAGCCCCCTCCCAGAACAGGACACTGAAGCTTTCTTT
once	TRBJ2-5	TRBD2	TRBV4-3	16	CASSQDYAGGRETQYF	TGCGCCAGCAGCCAAGATTATGCGGGGGGGCGTGAGACCCAGTACTTC
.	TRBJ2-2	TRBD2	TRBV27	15	CASSTAGGVAGELFF	TGTGCCAGCAGTACGGCGGGGGGAGTGGCCGGGGAGCTGTTTTTT
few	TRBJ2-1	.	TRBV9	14	CASSVTGGDNEQFF	TGTGCCAGCAGCGTCACAGGGGGGGACAATGAGCAGTTCTTC
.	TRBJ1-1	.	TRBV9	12	CASSAREAEAFF	TGTGCCAGCAGCGCCAGGGAGGCGGAAGCTTTCTTT
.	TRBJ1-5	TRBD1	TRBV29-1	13	CSVAGTGGQPQHF	TGCAGCGTTGCTGGGACAGGAGGGCAGCCCCAGCATTTT
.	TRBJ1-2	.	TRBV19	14	CASSIDRTNYGYTF	TGTGCCAGTAGTATCGACAGAACTAACTATGGTTACACCTTC
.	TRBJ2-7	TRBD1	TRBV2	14	CASSEVTGVGEQYF	TGTGCCAGCAGTGAGGTTACAGGGGTGGGCGAGCAGTACTTC
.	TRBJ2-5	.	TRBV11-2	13	CASSRTGKETQYF	TGTGCCAGCAGCCGTACAGGGAAAGAGACCCAGTACTTC
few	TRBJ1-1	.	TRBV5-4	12	CASSSMNTEAFF	TGTGCCTCGAGCTCCATGAACACTGAAGCTTTCTTT
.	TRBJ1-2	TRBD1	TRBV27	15	CASSSNADRLSGYTF	TGTGCCAGCAGTTCCAACGCGGACAGGCTCAGCGGCTACACCTTC
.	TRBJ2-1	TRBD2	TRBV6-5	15	CASSRLTSVRNEQFF	TGTGCCAGCAGCCGTTTGACTAGCGTCCGTAATGAGCAGTTCTTC
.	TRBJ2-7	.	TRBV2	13	CASHSAGSYEQYF	TGTGCCAGCCACTCTGCGGGCTCATACGAGCAGTACTTC
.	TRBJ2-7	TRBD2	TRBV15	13	CATRLAGIDEQYF	TGTGCCACCAGACTAGCGGGAATAGACGAGCAGTACTTC
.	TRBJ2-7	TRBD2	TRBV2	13	CASSQGLASEQYF	TGTGCCAGCAGTCAAGGACTAGCCAGTGAGCAGTACTTC
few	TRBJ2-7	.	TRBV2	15	CASTPGEGGGYEQYF	TGTGCCAGCACCCCTGGAGAGGGGGGGGGCTACGAGCAGTACTTC
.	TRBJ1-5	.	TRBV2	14	CASSPARSNQPQHF	TGTGCCAGCAGCCCCGCCAGAAGCAATCAGCCCCAGCATTTT
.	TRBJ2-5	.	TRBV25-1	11	CASSEEETQYF	TGTGCCAGCAGTGAAGAGGAGACCCAGTACTTC
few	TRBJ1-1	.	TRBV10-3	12	CATGGVNTEAFF	TGTGCCACCGGGGGGGTTAACACTGAAGCTTTCTTT
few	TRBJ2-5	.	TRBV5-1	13	CASSLGGRETQYF	TGCGCCAGCAGCTTGGGGGGCCGCGAGACCCAGTACTTC
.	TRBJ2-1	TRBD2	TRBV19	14	CASSIGEGLGEQFF	TGTGCCAGTAGTATAGGGGAGGGCCTAGGGGAGCAGTTCTTC
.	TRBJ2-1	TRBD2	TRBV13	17	CASSRLAGVRSYNEQFF	TGTGCCAGCAGTCGATTAGCGGGGGTTCGTTCCTACAATGAGCAGTTCTTC
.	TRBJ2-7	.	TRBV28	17	CASSPHPRAGHSYEQYF	TGTGCCAGCAGCCCGCACCCTCGGGCAGGGCATTCCTACGAGCAGTACTTC
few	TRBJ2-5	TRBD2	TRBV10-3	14	CAISAAGGMETQYF	TGTGCCATCAGTGCTGCGGGAGGGATGGAGACCCAGTACTTC
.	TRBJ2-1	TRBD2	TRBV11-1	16	CASSLSTSGEINEQFF	TGTGCCAGCAGCTTGTCGACTAGCGGAGAAATAAATGAGCAGTTCTTC
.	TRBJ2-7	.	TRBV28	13	CASRSTGFYEQYF	TGTGCCAGCAGGAGTACAGGGTTCTACGAGCAGTACTTC
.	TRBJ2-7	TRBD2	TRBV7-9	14	CASSLGLAVSVPDF	TGTGCCAGCAGCTTAGGACTAGCGGTTTCTGTGCCCGATTTC
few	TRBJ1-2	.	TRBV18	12	CASSLRDYGYTF	TGTGCCAGCTCACTTCGGGACTATGGCTACACCTTC
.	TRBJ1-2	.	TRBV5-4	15	CASSLGAGDHYGYTF	TGTGCCAGCAGCTTGGGGGCAGGGGATCACTATGGCTACACCTTC
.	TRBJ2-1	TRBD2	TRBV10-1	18	CASPGSGSYDPTLNEQFF	TGCGCCAGCCCCGGGAGCGGGAGTTACGACCCCACTCTCAATGAGCAGTTCTTC
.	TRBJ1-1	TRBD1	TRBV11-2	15	CASSYKTGTGVGAFF	TGTGCCAGCAGCTACAAGACCGGGACAGGTGTGGGAGCTTTCTTT
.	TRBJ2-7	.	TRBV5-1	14	CASSLPKEADEQYF	TGCGCCAGCAGCTTACCCAAGGAAGCGGACGAGCAGTACTTC
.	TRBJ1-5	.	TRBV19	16	CASETGTYYSNQPQHF	TGTGCCAGTGAAACCGGGACATATTATAGCAATCAGCCCCAGCATTTT
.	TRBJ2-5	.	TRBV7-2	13	CASSPVTQETQYF	TGTGCCAGCAGCCCGGTAACTCAAGAGACCCAGTACTTC
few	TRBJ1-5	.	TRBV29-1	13	CSVGGGGNQPQHF	TGCAGCGTTGGGGGGGGCGGCAATCAGCCCCAGCATTTT